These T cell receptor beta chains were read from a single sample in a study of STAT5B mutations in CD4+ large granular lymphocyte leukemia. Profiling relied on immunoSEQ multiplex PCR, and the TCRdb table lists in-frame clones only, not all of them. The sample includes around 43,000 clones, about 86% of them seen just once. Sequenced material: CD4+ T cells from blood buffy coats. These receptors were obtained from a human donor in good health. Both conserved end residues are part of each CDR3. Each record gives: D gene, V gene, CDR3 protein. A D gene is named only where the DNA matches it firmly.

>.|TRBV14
CASSPGTAQETQYF
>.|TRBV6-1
CASAIYEQYF
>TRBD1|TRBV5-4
CASSMQGAVEKLFF
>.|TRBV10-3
CAISEQSRGMQPQHF
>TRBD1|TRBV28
CASSLTGDRLGNTIYF
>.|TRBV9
CASSVGGAGNTIYF
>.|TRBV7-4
CASRVNRAPTNEKLFF
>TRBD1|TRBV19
CASSIPGQGTDEQYF
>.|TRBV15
CATSRQVQGGANVLTF
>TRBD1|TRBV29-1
CSVMTGGNPEKLFF
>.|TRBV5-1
CASSLLATGTGELFF
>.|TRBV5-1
CASSLESRGGYTF
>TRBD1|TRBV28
CASRTGGNQPQHF
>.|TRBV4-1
CASSQAQFNQPQHF
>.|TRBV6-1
CASSLRGANTEAFF
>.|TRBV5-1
CASSLQRNTEAFF
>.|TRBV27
CASIDTASYEQYF
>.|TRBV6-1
CASSEAAGTKNIQYF
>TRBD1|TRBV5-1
CASSLGRQGSLTNYGYTF
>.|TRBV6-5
CASSYGASYEQYF
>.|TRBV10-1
CASSESDGQETQYF
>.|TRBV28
CASSLAGRDEKLFF
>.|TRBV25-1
CASSELEDQPQHF
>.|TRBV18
CASSESRNQETQYF
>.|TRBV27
CASSSPGNGGYTF
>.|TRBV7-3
CASSKMDHPSDTQYF
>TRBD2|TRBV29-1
CSVSGLAGITDTQYF
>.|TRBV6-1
CASSVTPTGPTGELFF
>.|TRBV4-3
CASSQTGTHVATNEKLFF
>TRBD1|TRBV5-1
CASSVTGNTDTQYF
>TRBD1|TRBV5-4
CASSFRDSQIQVTDTQYF